The source of this T cell receptor beta chain is a study of T cell changes during pregnancy in multiple sclerosis. Repertoires were generated with immunoSEQ multiplex PCR, while TCRdb's copy carries only in-frame clones and drops some. This sample has tens of thousands of clones; 90% occur once, and the top ten carry around 4%. CDR3 length equals 14 residues. CDR1 is SGHAT, CDR2 FQNNGV, per germline. Trimming removed 5 bases from V and 0 bases from J, with 8 bases in between. V is TRBV11-2 and J is TRBJ2-4; D possibly corresponds to TRBD1 (5 bases). The sequence came from a female donor with multiple sclerosis, enrolled in a pregnancy study. The source was CD8+ T cells from peripheral blood mononuclear cells, collected in the second trimester of pregnancy. CDR3 region: CASSDSLAKNIQYF. In DNA form, the CDR3 reads TGTGCCAGCAGCGACAGCCTAGCCAAAAACATTCAGTACTTC.